In this sample, the clone carrying this T cell receptor (beta chain) turned up many times. What it binds is unknown. Deletions cut 6 bases from V and 10 bases from J, with 16 bases between. The CDR3 loop spans 14 amino acids. Germline V gives CDR1 SNHLY, CDR2 FYNNEI. HTBI primers from iRepertoire and Arm-PCR of CDR3 regions yielded the TCR beta libraries. TCRdb reprocessed the multiplex PCR reads with MiXCR, giving one entry per CDR3 protein. In the table there are over 450,000 distinct CDR3 sequences, 9.5% to 15% of which are singletons. Time point here: newly diagnosed GD, antithyroid drugs for less than 3 months. Scientists built the TCR library using RNA that was extracted from PBMCs. This record belongs to a study of regulatory T cells in long-lasting Graves disease. Study-wide background: Newly diagnosed Graves' patients had taken antithyroid drugs under 3 months.

Findings of the study overall: Sample size was small, which may have lowered accuracy.

These data were also filed under a second study, of T cells in Graves' hyperthyroidism and ophthalmopathy. From that study: In simple terms, a model built on 13 V-J features told ophthalmopathy apart from stable hyperthyroidism.

The V gene is TRBV2, the J gene TRBJ1-6; TRBD1 is a possible D gene (6 bases). The starting material was peripheral blood mononuclear cells (PBMCs), obtained at new diagnosis, from a patient treated with antithyroid drugs. This clonotype was sampled from a woman under 40 with Graves disease. CDR3 coding DNA: TGTGCCAGCAGGGCACAGGGCGCGAGGTCACCCCTCCACTTT. Its protein is CASRAQGARSPLHF.